This T cell receptor beta chain was captured by sequencing in a study of shared clonotypes between healthy human individuals. Findings of the study overall: Sequencing depth was predicted to influence how clonotypes are shared among donors.

The team ran DNA from unsorted PBMCs on ten immunoSEQ deep assay plates for sequencing. Clones were read by immunoSEQ multiplex PCR, and TCRdb kept only the in-frame ones, dropping some. The repertoire holds about half a million clones, about four fifths seen once, with roughly an eighth in the top ten. Trimming shortened V by 2 bases and J by 10 bases, and 18 bases separated the two germline ends. Looked up from germline, CDR1 is GTSNPN and CDR2 is SVGIG (reference sequence). This CDR3 contains 13 residues. Donors had no recently reported acute infections or vaccinations and were HIV-negative. A note on this clone: What it recognizes is unknown.

This chain connects TRBV30 to TRBJ2-7; perhaps TRBD2 as D (6 bases). Sequenced sample: PBMCs. The clonotype was recovered from a middle-aged woman in good health. Some clones in this sample may be carry-over from other donors' samples. CDR3 in DNA: TGTGCCTGGAGTAGGAGGGCAGGCTCGCATCAGTACTTC. Its protein is CAWSRRAGSHQYF.